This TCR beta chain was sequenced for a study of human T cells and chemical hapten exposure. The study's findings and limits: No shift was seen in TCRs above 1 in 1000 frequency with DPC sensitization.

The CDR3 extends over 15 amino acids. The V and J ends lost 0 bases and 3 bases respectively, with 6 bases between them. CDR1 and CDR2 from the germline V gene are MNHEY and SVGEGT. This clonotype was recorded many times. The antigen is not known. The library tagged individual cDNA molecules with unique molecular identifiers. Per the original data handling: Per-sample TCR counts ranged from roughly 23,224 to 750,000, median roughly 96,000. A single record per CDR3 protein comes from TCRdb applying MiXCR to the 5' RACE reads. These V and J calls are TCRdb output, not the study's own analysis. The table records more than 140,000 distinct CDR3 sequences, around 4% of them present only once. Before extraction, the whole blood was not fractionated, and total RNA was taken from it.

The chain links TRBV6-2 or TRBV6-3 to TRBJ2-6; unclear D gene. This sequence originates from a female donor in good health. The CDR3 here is CASSYSRDGANVLTF. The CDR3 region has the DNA TGTGCCAGCAGTTACTCGCGTGATGGGGCCAACGTCCTGACTTTC.